Presented here are 11 T cell receptor beta chains from one specimen sequenced in a study of cytomegalovirus exposure and HLA in healthy donors. The PCR employed 60 Vbeta primers together with 13 Jbeta primers. Only in-frame clones appear in the TCRdb table, and some are missing; sequencing was by immunoSEQ multiplex PCR. This repertoire shows 150,000 to 200,000 clones, around 73% found once; its top ten account for over 1.1%. Input material: PBMCs. These receptors all stem from a male donor in good health and CMV-seronegative.

V gene TRBV11-2 combines with J gene TRBJ2-1, with 11 nucleotides matching TRBD2. V shed 2 bases, J shed 4 bases, and the junction held 4 bases outside the gene matches. This CDR3 has 16 amino acids. The germline V gene encodes CDR1 SGHAT and CDR2 FQNNGV. CDR3 sequence reads: CASSLPGLAAYNEQFF. The CDR3, as DNA: TGTGCCAGCAGCTTACCGGGACTAGCGGCTTACAATGAGCAGTTCTTC.

This chain joins TRBV9 and TRBJ2-2; D is perhaps TRBD2 (6 bases). Germline V gene data show CDR1 as SGDLS and CDR2 as YYNGEE. The ends were cut back, 4 bases at V and 4 bases at J, with 17 bases in the middle. CDR3 length: 16 residues. CDR3 DNA: TGTGCCAGCAGCCCCAGGCCGGGAGAGGTCACCGGGGAGCTGTTTTTT. It specifies CASSPRPGEVTGELFF.

The chain carries TRBV7-2 and TRBJ1-1, with D possibly TRBD1 on 6 matching bases. CDR1 and CDR2 from the germline V gene are SGHTA and FQGNSA. The CDR3 is 13 residues long. Trimming pared 1 base from V and 10 bases from J, leaving 13 bases between. The DNA of the CDR3 is TGTGCCAGCAGCTTAGGGGGACACCCGAGAGCTTTCTTT. This encodes CASSLGGHPRAFF.

This sequence joins TRBV28 and TRBJ2-7, with D possibly matching TRBD2 (6 bases). Germline assignment: CDR1 MDHEN and CDR2 SYDVKM. V was cut by 5 bases and J by 5 bases, with 7 bases left in between. This CDR3 region has 11 residues. CDR3: CASSGGNEQYF. The DNA of the CDR3 is TGTGCCAGCAGTGGAGGGAACGAGCAGTACTTC.

A note on this clone: Other DNA sequences of this sample code for an identical CDR3. The chain carries TRBV7-3 and TRBJ1-1; tentatively, D is TRBD1 (6 bases). CDR3 length equals 13 residues. V was clipped by 6 bases and J by 1 base, with 9 bases between them. Germline CDR1 and CDR2: SGHTA and FQGTGA. The CDR3 bases are TGTGCCAGCAGTAGACAGGAGAACACTGAAGCTTTCTTT. It translates to CASSRQENTEAFF.

The chain recombines TRBV11-2 with TRBJ2-7; 11 bases agree with TRBD2. With V trimmed by 1 base and J by 1 base, 3 bases remained unmatched. Germline assignment: CDR1 SGHAT and CDR2 FQNNGV. The CDR3 is made up of 16 amino acids. The CDR3 reads CASSLVPSGGSYEQYF. The CDR3 DNA reads as TGTGCCAGCAGCTTAGTTCCTAGCGGGGGGTCCTACGAGCAGTACTTC.

This chain connects TRBV10-3 to TRBJ2-3, with D tentatively TRBD1 (5 bases). Germline CDR1 and CDR2: ENHRY and SYGVKD. The CDR3 consists of 14 residues. Trimming removed 7 bases at V and 2 bases at J, with 13 bases between. CDR3 amino acids: CAIKDRGVTDTQYF. CDR3 coding DNA: TGTGCCATCAAAGACAGAGGAGTCACAGATACGCAGTATTTT.

The chain links TRBV4-2 to TRBJ1-3; 9 bases line up with TRBD1. V shed 1 base, J shed 6 bases, and the junction held 1 base outside the gene matches. The CDR3 consists of 14 residues. Germline V gives CDR1 LGHNA, CDR2 YNFKEQ. The CDR3 region is CASSQGTGENTIYF. DNA for the CDR3: TGTGCCAGCAGCCAAGGGACAGGGGAAAACACCATATATTTT.

The V and J genes are TRBV4-1 and TRBJ2-5; 8 bases match TRBD2. The CDR3 has 16 amino acids. Germline CDR1 reads MGHRA; CDR2 reads YSYEKL. The V and J ends lost 1 base and 4 bases, in that order; junction bases with no gene match: 8. The DNA for the CDR3 is TGCGCCAGCAGCCAAGGTGGAGCGGGAGTTTTAGAGACCCAGTACTTC. Its translation: CASSQGGAGVLETQYF.

In its sample, this clone was seen once. The chain uses TRBV27 and TRBJ2-3, with TRBD2 as a possible D gene (6 bases). The germline CDR1 and CDR2 sequences are MNHEY and SMNVEV (reference sequence). The V gene lost 2 bases and the J gene lost 3 bases, with 12 bases spanning the gap. This CDR3 has 15 amino acids. The CDR3 DNA sequence: TGTGCCAGCAGTTTACCGGGAGCAGATACAGATACGCAGTATTTT. Translated, it gives CASSLPGADTDTQYF.

This clone was seen only a few times. This rearrangement joins TRBV19 to TRBJ1-2; 11 bases are a match to TRBD1. The CDR3 covers 16 residues. V lost 5 bases, J lost 6 bases, and 11 bases stayed unmatched. Germline V gene lookup returns CDR1 LNHDA and CDR2 SQIVND (reference sequence). The CDR3 coding sequence is TGTGCCAGTAGTGACCCCCGGACAGGGGGCTGGAATGGCTACACCTTC. This gives the protein CASSDPRTGGWNGYTF.